Below are 27 T cell receptor beta chains sequenced from a single sample in a study of T cell responses to AZD1222 COVID-19 vaccine. Sequenced by immunoSEQ multiplex PCR; TCRdb stores in-frame clones only, minus some. Of about 70,000 clones detected, roughly 84% appear once; the ten largest clones hold 9.8%. The sequencing here drew on peripheral blood, taken on day 0 of AZD1222 vaccination. The receptors come from an adult in good health.

V usage is TRBV11-3 and J usage is TRBJ2-7, with D perhaps TRBD1 (5 bases). V was shortened by 1 base and J by 6 bases, with 16 bases between the two germline ends. The CDR3 loop spans 15 amino acids. In germline, CDR1 is SGHNT, CDR2 YENEEA. The CDR3 nucleotides read TGTGCCAGCAGCTTAGGGGGCAGGGTGATGGGCGAGCAGTACTTC. Translating gives CASSLGGRVMGEQYF. Together with reference TRBV11-3 and TRBJ2-7, the CDR3 gives the full variable domain: EAGVVQSPRYKIIEKKQPVAFWCNPISGHNTLYWYLQNLGQGPELLIRYENEEAVDDSQLPKDRFSAERLKGVDSTLKIQPAELGDSAVYLCASSLGGRVMGEQYFGPGTRLTVT.

The genes are TRBV5-1 and TRBJ1-1; 7 bases match TRBD1. The CDR3 contains 15 residues. Germline V CDR1 and CDR2: SGHRS, YFSETQ. The V gene end was trimmed by 4 bases and the J gene end by 2 bases; junction bases not matched to a gene: 8. The CDR3 spells CASSAITGDNTEAFF. The CDR3 DNA sequence: TGCGCCAGCAGCGCCATAACAGGGGATAACACTGAAGCTTTCTTT. The entire variable domain, with the rest obtained from reference TRBV5-1 and TRBJ1-1, is as follows: KAGVTQTPRYLIKTRGQQVTLSCSPISGHRSVSWYQQTPGQGLQFLFEYFSETQRNKGNFPGRFSGRQFSNSRSEMNVSTLELGDSALYLCASSAITGDNTEAFFGQGTRLTVV.

This rearrangement joins TRBV9 to TRBJ1-5, with no clear D. The CDR3 contains 15 residues. CDR1 is SGDLS, CDR2 YYNGEE, per germline. Trimming left V 3 bases short and J 0 bases short, with 10 bases between. CDR3: CASSAGSYSNQPQHF. In DNA, the CDR3 is TGTGCCAGCAGCGCTGGGTCTTATAGCAATCAGCCCCAGCATTTT.

The chain links TRBV24-1 to TRBJ2-5; 13 nucleotides agree with TRBD2. This CDR3 is 15 amino acids long. V lost 4 bases and J lost 8; bases outside the gene matches: 6. Germline-derived CDR1 and CDR2 are KGHDR and SFDVKD. The CDR3 loop is CATSDPTSGGPTQYF. Written as DNA, the CDR3 is TGTGCCACCAGTGACCCGACTAGCGGGGGGCCCACCCAGTACTTC.

This clone occurred a few times. This chain uses TRBV10-2 with TRBJ2-1; tentatively, D is TRBD1 (6 bases). CDR3 length equals 14 residues. With 5 bases removed from V and 0 bases from J, the gap between germline ends came to 8 bases. CDR1 is WSHSY and CDR2 is SAAADI in the germline V gene. CDR3 DNA sequence: TGCGCCAGCAGTCGGGACATCTCCTACAATGAGCAGTTCTTC. This sequence encodes CASSRDISYNEQFF.

The rearrangement uses TRBV30 and TRBJ1-5; 8 bases agree with TRBD1. The J segment lost 6 bases and the V segment lost 0 bases, leaving 7 bases of the junction unmatched. Germline CDR1 reads GTSNPN; CDR2 reads SVGIG (reference sequence). The CDR3 runs to 15 residues. CDR3 region: CAWSVPGQGGQPQHF. In DNA, the CDR3 is TGTGCCTGGAGTGTACCCGGACAGGGAGGTCAGCCCCAGCATTTT. Drawing the rest from reference TRBV30 and TRBJ1-5, the complete variable domain is SQTIHQWPATLVQPVGSPLSLECTVEGTSNPNLYWYRQAAGRGLQLLFYSVGIGQISSEVPQNLSASRPQDRQFILSSKKLLLSDSGFYLCAWSVPGQGGQPQHFGDGTRLSIL.

The chain joins TRBV10-2 to TRBJ1-1, with 9 bases that match TRBD1. CDR1 and CDR2 (germline): WSHSY, SAAADI. The CDR3 is 15 amino acids. The V and J ends lost 5 bases and 5 bases, in that order; junction bases with no gene match: 9. The CDR3 DNA follows: TGCGCCAGCAGTTATATTGGGACAGGGCAAACTGAAGCTTTCTTT. Translating gives CASSYIGTGQTEAFF.

The chain couples TRBV9 to TRBJ2-1, with D unresolved. V was clipped by 0 bases and J by 6 bases, with 10 bases between them. This CDR3 has 14 amino acids. CDR1 is SGDLS, CDR2 YYNGEE, per germline. The CDR3: CASSVGGPPNEQFF. For the CDR3, the DNA is TGTGCCAGCAGCGTAGGTGGCCCCCCCAATGAGCAGTTCTTC.

The rearrangement joins TRBV3-1 (or the pseudogene TRBV3-2) to TRBJ1-2; perhaps TRBD1 as D (5 bases). This CDR3 has 14 residues. With 6 bases removed from V and 4 bases from J, the gap between germline ends came to 15 bases. Germline V gene sequence: CDR1 LGHDT, CDR2 YNNKEL (reference sequence). CDR3 sequence reads: CASSPLDRAYGYTF. In DNA, the CDR3 is TGTGCCAGCAGTCCCCTTGACAGAGCCTATGGCTACACCTTC.

There are a few counts of this clone. This rearrangement joins TRBV7-2 to TRBJ1-2, with 9 nucleotides matching TRBD1. The CDR3 loop spans 18 amino acids. Per the germline V gene, CDR1 is SGHTA and CDR2 is FQGNSA. V shed 1 base, J shed 3 bases, and the junction held 12 bases outside the gene matches. The CDR3 loop reads CASSLDSGTGFTHYGYTF. CDR3 in DNA: TGTGCCAGCAGCTTAGATTCCGGGACAGGGTTTACGCACTATGGCTACACCTTC.

The CDR3 sequence: CASSPWDRPNQPQHF. The CDR3 nucleotides are TGTGCCAGCAGTCCGTGGGACAGACCCAATCAGCCCCAGCATTTT. This chain joins TRBV28 and TRBJ1-5, with 7 bases lining up with TRBD1. Trimming at V came to 5 bases and at J to 3 bases, leaving 7 bases not matched to a gene. CDR1 is MDHEN, CDR2 SYDVKM, per germline. The length of the CDR3 is 15 residues.

This clone was detected once. The chain links TRBV5-5 to TRBJ1-1; TRBD1 might be the D (5 bases). V was shortened by 4 bases and J by 0 bases, with 13 bases between the two germline ends. Germline CDR1 reads SGHKS; CDR2 reads YYEKEE (reference sequence). There are 15 residues in the CDR3. CDR3 sequence (DNA): TGTGCCAGCAGCCTCGGGTGGGGACTGAACACTGAAGCTTTCTTT. Encoded protein: CASSLGWGLNTEAFF.

The CDR3 here is CASSFTALSYGYTF. CDR3 bases: TGTGCCAGCAGTTTTACGGCGCTGTCCTATGGCTACACCTTC. The J gene is TRBJ1-2, the V gene TRBV27, with D unresolved. Germline V CDR1 and CDR2: MNHEY, SMNVEV (reference sequence). CDR3 length: 14 amino acids. Trimming removed 3 bases at V and 4 bases at J, with 12 bases between.

V and J are TRBV28 and TRBJ2-5; D is ambiguous. The CDR3 runs 13 residues. Trimming left V 2 bases short and J 2 bases short, with 6 bases between. Germline CDR1 reads MDHEN; CDR2 reads SYDVKM. The CDR3 sequence: CASSLLHQETQYF. CDR3 nucleotide sequence: TGTGCCAGCAGTTTACTTCATCAAGAGACCCAGTACTTC. The full variable domain, with the rest looked up from reference TRBV28 and TRBJ2-5, is DVKVTQSSRYLVKRTGEKVFLECVQDMDHENMFWYRQDPGLGLRLIYFSYDVKMKEKGDIPEGYSVSREKKERFSLILESASTNQTSMYLCASSLLHQETQYFGPGTRLLVL.

The rearrangement joins TRBV3-1 (or the pseudogene TRBV3-2) to TRBJ1-1; unclear D gene. The germline V gene encodes CDR1 LGHDT and CDR2 YNNKEL (reference sequence). Between the trimmed V and J ends, which lost 0 bases and 5 bases, there was a span of 7 bases. The CDR3 runs to 13 residues. The CDR3 spells CASSQESRTEAFF. The CDR3 nucleotides read TGTGCCAGCAGCCAAGAGTCGCGGACTGAAGCTTTCTTT.

The rearrangement joins TRBV10-2 to TRBJ1-2; 9 bases are shared with TRBD1. V trimming: 6 bases; J trimming: 4 bases; junction bases outside the gene matches: 3. Germline loops: CDR1 WSHSY, CDR2 SAAADI. CDR3 size: 13 residues. Written as DNA, the CDR3 is TGCGCCAGCAGGGGACAGGGATCCTATGGCTACACCTTC. Translation gives CASRGQGSYGYTF.

This rearrangement joins TRBV28 to TRBJ2-7; 12 nucleotides line up with TRBD2. The CDR3 runs to 15 residues. Germline loops: CDR1 MDHEN, CDR2 SYDVKM. After removal of 5 bases from V and 2 bases from J, the junction contained 4 bases not matched to a gene. The CDR3 DNA follows: TGTGCCAGCAGTCCGGCTAGCGGGGGGGCCTACGAGCAGTACTTC. Its protein is CASSPASGGAYEQYF. Using reference TRBV28 and TRBJ2-7 for the parts outside the CDR3, the full variable domain is DVKVTQSSRYLVKRTGEKVFLECVQDMDHENMFWYRQDPGLGLRLIYFSYDVKMKEKGDIPEGYSVSREKKERFSLILESASTNQTSMYLCASSPASGGAYEQYFGPGTRLTVT.

The sample holds a few counts of this clone. The J gene is TRBJ2-3, the V gene TRBV5-1; possibly TRBD1 for D (6 bases). This CDR3 has 13 residues. The germline V gene has CDR1 SGHRS and CDR2 YFSETQ. Trimming removed 7 bases at V and 2 bases at J, with 11 bases between. The CDR3 region is CASGNRATDTQYF. In DNA form, the CDR3 reads TGCGCCAGCGGGAACAGGGCCACAGATACGCAGTATTTT.

The CDR3 region has the DNA TGTGCCAGCAGCGAGACCGGGACAGGGCGTTACGAGCAGTACTTC. Protein: CASSETGTGRYEQYF. V and J are TRBV28 and TRBJ2-7; 9 nucleotides line up with TRBD1. Per germline, CDR1 MDHEN and CDR2 SYDVKM. Germline trimming cut 6 bases from V and 4 bases from J; bases unmatched to any gene: 10. This CDR3 contains 15 residues.

The CDR3 DNA sequence: TGTGCCACCAGCAGAGATACAGGGGACTATGGCTACACCTTC. Protein product: CATSRDTGDYGYTF. The chain combines TRBV15 with TRBJ1-2, with 7 bases that match TRBD1. Germline assignment: CDR1 LNHNV and CDR2 YYDKDF (reference sequence). Trimming took 0 bases from V and 3 from J; bases not matched to a gene: 1. CDR3 size: 14 residues.

This sequence joins TRBV5-1 and TRBJ2-3; D unclear. The germline V gene has CDR1 SGHRS and CDR2 YFSETQ. V lost 1 base, J lost 2 bases, and 8 bases lay in between. The CDR3 is made up of 14 amino acids. DNA for the CDR3: TGCGCCAGCAGCTTGCTCCCTGACACAGATACGCAGTATTTT. Amino acid sequence: CASSLLPDTDTQYF.

The chain is built from TRBV3-1 (or the pseudogene TRBV3-2) and TRBJ1-5; 9 nucleotides line up with TRBD1. The trim removed 0 bases at V and 5 bases at J, leaving 2 bases unmatched. Germline loops: CDR1 LGHDT, CDR2 YNNKEL (reference sequence). The CDR3 contains 15 residues. In nucleotides, the CDR3 is TGTGCCAGCAGCCAAGATTGGACAGGGGATCAGCCCCAGCATTTT. This gives the protein CASSQDWTGDQPQHF.

The chain employs TRBV5-1 and TRBJ1-5; TRBD1 might be the D (6 bases). The CDR3 runs 14 residues. Trimming removed 2 bases at V and 6 bases at J, with 12 bases between. Germline assignment: CDR1 SGHRS and CDR2 YFSETQ. The CDR3 region is CASSFRTDLQPQHF. CDR3 DNA: TGCGCCAGCAGCTTCCGGACAGACCTTCAGCCCCAGCATTTT.

The chain employs TRBV5-4 and TRBJ1-2; possibly TRBD1 for D (6 bases). With 4 bases removed from V and 0 bases from J, the gap between germline ends came to 13 bases. This CDR3 has 15 amino acids. CDR1 is SGHNT, CDR2 YYREEE, per germline (reference sequence). Here the CDR3 DNA reads TGTGCCAGCAGCACCTGGGACACCTCTAACTATGGCTACACCTTC. Translated: CASSTWDTSNYGYTF.

The chain employs TRBV9 and TRBJ1-3; a possible D gene is TRBD1 (6 bases). Trimming took 4 bases from V and 0 from J, leaving 14 bases between them. The CDR3 sequence is 16 residues long. Germline V CDR1 and CDR2: SGDLS, YYNGEE. This CDR3 is CASSPEQGYSGNTIYF. The CDR3 nucleotides read TGTGCCAGCAGCCCTGAACAGGGCTACTCTGGAAACACCATATATTTT. Complete variable domain (other parts from reference TRBV9 and TRBJ1-3): DSGVTQTPKHLITATGQRVTLRCSPRSGDLSVYWYQQSLDQGLQFLIQYYNGEERAKGNILERFSAQQFPDLHSELNLSSLELGDSALYFCASSPEQGYSGNTIYFGEGSWLTVV.

The chain employs TRBV10-3 and TRBJ1-1; 7 bases map to TRBD1. Germline loops: CDR1 ENHRY, CDR2 SYGVKD. Trimming took 10 bases from V and 1 from J; bases not matched to a gene: 9. This CDR3 region has 14 residues. This CDR3 is CATNPGTANTEAFF. For the CDR3, the DNA is TGTGCCACCAATCCCGGGACAGCGAACACTGAAGCTTTCTTT.

The rearrangement links TRBV19 to TRBJ1-2, with TRBD1 as a possible D gene (6 bases). The CDR3 consists of 13 residues. V lost 3 bases and J lost 4, with 9 bases in between. Germline V gene sequence: CDR1 LNHDA, CDR2 SQIVND (reference sequence). CDR3 residues: CASSIKQGYGYTF. CDR3 in DNA: TGTGCCAGTAGTATTAAACAGGGCTATGGCTACACCTTC. Full variable domain (missing parts from reference TRBV19 and TRBJ1-2): DGGITQSPKYLFRKEGQNVTLSCEQNLNHDAMYWYRQDPGQGLRLIYYSQIVNDFQKGDIAEGYSVSREKKESFPLTVTSAQKNPTAFYLCASSIKQGYGYTFGSGTRLTVV.